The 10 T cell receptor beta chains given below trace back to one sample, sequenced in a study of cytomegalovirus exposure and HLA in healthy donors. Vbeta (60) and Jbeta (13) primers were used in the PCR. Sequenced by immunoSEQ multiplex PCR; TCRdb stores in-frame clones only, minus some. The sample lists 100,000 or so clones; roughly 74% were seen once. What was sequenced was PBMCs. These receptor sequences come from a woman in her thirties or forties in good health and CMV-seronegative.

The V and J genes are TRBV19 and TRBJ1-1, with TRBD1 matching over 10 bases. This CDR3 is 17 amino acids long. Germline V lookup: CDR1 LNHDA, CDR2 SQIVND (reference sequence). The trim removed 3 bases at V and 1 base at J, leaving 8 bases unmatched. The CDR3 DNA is TGTGCCAGTAGTATCCATCCGGGGACAGGGGCGAACACTGAAGCTTTCTTT. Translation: CASSIHPGTGANTEAFF.

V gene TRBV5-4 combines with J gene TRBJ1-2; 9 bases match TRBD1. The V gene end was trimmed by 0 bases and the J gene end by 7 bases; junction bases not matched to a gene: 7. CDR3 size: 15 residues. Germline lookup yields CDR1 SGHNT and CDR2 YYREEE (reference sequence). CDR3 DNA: TGTGCCAGCAGCTTGGAGACAGGGGGTCGGAGTGGCTACACCTTC. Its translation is CASSLETGGRSGYTF.

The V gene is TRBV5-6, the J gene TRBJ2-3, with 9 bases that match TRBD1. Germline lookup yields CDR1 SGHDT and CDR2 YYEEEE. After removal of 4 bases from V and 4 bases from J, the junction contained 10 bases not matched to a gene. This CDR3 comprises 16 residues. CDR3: CASSPGTGFLSDTQYF. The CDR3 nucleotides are TGTGCCAGCAGCCCTGGGACAGGGTTTCTGTCAGATACGCAGTATTTT.

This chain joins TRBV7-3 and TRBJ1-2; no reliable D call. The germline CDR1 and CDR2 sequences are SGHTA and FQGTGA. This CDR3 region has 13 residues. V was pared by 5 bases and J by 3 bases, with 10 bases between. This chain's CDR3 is CASSKIGDYGYTF. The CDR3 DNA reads TGTGCCAGCAGCAAAATTGGAGACTATGGCTACACCTTC.

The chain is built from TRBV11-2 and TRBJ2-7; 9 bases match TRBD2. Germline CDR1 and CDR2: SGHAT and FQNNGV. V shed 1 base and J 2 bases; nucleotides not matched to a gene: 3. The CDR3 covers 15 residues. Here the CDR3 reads CASSLGGGGAYEQYF. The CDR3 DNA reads TGTGCCAGCAGCTTAGGAGGCGGGGGGGCCTACGAGCAGTACTTC.

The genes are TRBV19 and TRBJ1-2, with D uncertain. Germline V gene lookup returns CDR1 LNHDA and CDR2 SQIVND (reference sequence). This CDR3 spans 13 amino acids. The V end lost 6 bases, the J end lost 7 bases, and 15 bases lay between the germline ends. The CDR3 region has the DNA TGTGCCAGTAGCCCCACCCGGGGTGGTGGCTACACCTTC. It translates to CASSPTRGGGYTF.

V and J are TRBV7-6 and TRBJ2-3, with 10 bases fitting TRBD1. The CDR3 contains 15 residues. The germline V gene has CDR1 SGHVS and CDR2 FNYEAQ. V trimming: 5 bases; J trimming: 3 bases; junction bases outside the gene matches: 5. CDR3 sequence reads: CASSAPGQGTDTQYF. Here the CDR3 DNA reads TGTGCCAGCAGCGCCCCGGGACAGGGGACAGATACGCAGTATTTT.

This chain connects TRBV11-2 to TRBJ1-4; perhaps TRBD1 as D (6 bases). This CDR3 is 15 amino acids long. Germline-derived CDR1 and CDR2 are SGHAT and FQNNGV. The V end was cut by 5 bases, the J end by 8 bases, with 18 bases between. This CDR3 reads CASSQNPHQGEKLFF. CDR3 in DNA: TGTGCCAGCAGCCAAAACCCTCACCAGGGGGAAAAACTGTTTTTT.

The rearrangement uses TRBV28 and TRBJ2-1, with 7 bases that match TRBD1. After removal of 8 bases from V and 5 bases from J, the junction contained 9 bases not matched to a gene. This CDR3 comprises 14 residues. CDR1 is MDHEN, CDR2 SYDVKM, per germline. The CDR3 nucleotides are TGTGCCAGCCTCCTTTCGGGACAGCACAATGAGCAGTTCTTC. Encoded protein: CASLLSGQHNEQFF.

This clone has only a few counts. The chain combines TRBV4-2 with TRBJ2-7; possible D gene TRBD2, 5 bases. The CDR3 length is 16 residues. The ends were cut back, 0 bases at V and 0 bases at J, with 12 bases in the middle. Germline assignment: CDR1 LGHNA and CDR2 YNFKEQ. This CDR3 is CASSQDPGVPSYEQYF. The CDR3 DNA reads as TGTGCCAGCAGCCAAGATCCCGGGGTTCCCTCCTACGAGCAGTACTTC.